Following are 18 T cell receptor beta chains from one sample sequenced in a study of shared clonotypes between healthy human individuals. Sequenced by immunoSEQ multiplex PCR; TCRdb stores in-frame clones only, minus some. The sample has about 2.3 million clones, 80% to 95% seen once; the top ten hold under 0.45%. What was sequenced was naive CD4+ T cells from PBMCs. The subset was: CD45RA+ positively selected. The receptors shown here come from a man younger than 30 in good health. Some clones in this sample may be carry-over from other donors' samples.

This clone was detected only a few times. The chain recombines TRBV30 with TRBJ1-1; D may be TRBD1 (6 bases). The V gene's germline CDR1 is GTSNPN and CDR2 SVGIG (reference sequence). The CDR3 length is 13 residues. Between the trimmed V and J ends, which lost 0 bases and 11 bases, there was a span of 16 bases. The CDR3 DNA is TGTGCCTGGAGTGTACGGGGGGGGCCTACCGCTTTCTTT. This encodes CAWSVRGGPTAFF. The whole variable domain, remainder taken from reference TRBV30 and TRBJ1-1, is SQTIHQWPATLVQPVGSPLSLECTVEGTSNPNLYWYRQAAGRGLQLLFYSVGIGQISSEVPQNLSASRPQDRQFILSSKKLLLSDSGFYLCAWSVRGGPTAFFGQGTRLTVV.

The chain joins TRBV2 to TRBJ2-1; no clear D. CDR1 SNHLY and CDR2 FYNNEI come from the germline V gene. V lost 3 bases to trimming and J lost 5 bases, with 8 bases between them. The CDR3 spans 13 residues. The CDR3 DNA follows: TGTGCCAGCAGTGAGGAGTCGAACAATGAGCAGTTCTTC. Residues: CASSEESNNEQFF.

The chain's CDR3 is CASRAGGATEAFF. The CDR3 DNA is TGTGCCAGCAGGGCGGGGGGCGCGACTGAAGCTTTCTTT. This sequence joins TRBV2 and TRBJ1-1; TRBD1 might be the D (6 bases). Trimming left V 6 bases short and J 5 bases short, with 13 bases between. CDR1 and CDR2 from the germline V gene are SNHLY and FYNNEI. This CDR3 is 13 amino acids long.

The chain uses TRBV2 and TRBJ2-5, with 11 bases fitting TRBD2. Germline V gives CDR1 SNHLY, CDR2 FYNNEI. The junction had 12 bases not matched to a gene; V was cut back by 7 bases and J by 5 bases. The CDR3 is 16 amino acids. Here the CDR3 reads CASTATSGSRGETQYF. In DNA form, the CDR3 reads TGTGCCAGCACTGCAACTAGCGGGAGCCGGGGGGAGACCCAGTACTTC. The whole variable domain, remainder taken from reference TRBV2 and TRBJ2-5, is EPEVTQTPSHQVTQMGQEVILRCVPISNHLYFYWYRQILGQKVEFLVSFYNNEISEKSEIFDDQFSVERPDGSNFTLKIRSTKLEDSAMYFCASTATSGSRGETQYFGPGTRLLVL.

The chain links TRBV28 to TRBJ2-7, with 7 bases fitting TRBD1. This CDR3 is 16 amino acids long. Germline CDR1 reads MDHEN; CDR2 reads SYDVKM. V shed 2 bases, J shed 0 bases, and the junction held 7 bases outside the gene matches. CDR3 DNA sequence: TGTGCCAGCAGTTTAACTCTCAACAGGGGCTCCTACGAGCAGTACTTC. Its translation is CASSLTLNRGSYEQYF. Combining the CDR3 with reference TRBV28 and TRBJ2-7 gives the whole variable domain DVKVTQSSRYLVKRTGEKVFLECVQDMDHENMFWYRQDPGLGLRLIYFSYDVKMKEKGDIPEGYSVSREKKERFSLILESASTNQTSMYLCASSLTLNRGSYEQYFGPGTRLTVT.

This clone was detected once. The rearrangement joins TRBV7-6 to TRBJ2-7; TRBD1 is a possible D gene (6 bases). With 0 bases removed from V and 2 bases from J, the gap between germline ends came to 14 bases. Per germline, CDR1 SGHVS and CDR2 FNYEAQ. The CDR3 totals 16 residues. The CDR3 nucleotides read TGTGCCAGCAGCTTAGCCCAGGGGCTAGCTCCCTACGAGCAGTACTTC. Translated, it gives CASSLAQGLAPYEQYF.

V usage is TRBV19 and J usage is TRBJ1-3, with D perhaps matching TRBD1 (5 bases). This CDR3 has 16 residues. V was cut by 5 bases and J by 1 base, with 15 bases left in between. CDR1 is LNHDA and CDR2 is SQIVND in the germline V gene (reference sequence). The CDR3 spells CASSDRGAVSGNTIYF. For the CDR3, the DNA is TGTGCCAGTAGTGATCGGGGCGCGGTTTCTGGAAACACCATATATTTT.

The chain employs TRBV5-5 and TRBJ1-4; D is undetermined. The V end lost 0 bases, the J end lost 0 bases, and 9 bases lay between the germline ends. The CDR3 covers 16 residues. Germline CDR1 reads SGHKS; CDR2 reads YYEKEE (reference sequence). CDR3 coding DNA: TGTGCCAGCAGCTTGGAGAGTCCCACAACTAATGAAAAACTGTTTTTT. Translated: CASSLESPTTNEKLFF.

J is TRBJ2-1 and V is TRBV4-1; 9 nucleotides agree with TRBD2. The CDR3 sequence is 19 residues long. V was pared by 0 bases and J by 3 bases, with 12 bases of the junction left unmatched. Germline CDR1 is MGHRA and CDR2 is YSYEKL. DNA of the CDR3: TGCGCCAGCAGCCAAGAGGGGGCGGGAGGGTATAGCTACTACAATGAGCAGTTCTTC. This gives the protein CASSQEGAGGYSYYNEQFF.

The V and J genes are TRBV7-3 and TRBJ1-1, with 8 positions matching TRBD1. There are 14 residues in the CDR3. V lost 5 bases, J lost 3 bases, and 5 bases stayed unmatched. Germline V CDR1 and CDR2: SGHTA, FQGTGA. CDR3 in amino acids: CASSLQGGHTEAFF. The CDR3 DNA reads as TGTGCCAGCAGCCTACAGGGGGGCCACACTGAAGCTTTCTTT.

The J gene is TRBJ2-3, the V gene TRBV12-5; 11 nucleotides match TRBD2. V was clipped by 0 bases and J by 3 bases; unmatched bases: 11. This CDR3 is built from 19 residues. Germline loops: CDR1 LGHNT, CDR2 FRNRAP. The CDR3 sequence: CASGLVRDLAGGRTDTQYF. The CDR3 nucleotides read TGTGCTAGTGGTTTGGTACGGGACCTAGCGGGAGGTCGGACAGATACGCAGTATTTT.

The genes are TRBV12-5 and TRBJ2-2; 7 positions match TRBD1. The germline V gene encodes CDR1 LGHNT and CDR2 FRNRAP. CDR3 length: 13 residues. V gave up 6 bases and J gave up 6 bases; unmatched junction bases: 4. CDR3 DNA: TGTGCTAGTGGCCTAGACAGGGCCGGGGAGCTGTTTTTT. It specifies CASGLDRAGELFF.

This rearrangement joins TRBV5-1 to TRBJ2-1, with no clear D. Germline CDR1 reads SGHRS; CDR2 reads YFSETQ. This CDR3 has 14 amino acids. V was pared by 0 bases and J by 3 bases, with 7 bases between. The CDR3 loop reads CASSLGEVYNEQFF. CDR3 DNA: TGCGCCAGCAGCTTGGGGGAAGTCTACAATGAGCAGTTCTTC.

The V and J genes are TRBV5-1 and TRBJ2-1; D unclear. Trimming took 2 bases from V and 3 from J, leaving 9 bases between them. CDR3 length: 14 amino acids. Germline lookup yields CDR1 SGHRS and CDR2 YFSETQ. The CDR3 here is CASSFGRVYNEQFF. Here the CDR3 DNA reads TGCGCCAGCAGCTTTGGACGAGTCTACAATGAGCAGTTCTTC.

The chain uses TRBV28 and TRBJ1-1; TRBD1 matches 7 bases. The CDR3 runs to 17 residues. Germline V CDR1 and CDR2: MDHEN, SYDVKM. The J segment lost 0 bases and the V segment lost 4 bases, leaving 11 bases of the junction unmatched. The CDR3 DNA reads TGTGCCAGCAGTTCGTTCCGACAGGGACCAATGAACACTGAAGCTTTCTTT. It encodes CASSSFRQGPMNTEAFF.

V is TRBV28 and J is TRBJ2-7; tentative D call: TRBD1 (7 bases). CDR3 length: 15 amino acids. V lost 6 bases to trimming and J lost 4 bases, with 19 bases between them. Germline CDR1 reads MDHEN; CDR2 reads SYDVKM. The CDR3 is CASSPGGPDRYEQYF. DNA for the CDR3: TGTGCCAGCAGCCCAGGGGGGCCGGATAGATACGAGCAGTACTTC.

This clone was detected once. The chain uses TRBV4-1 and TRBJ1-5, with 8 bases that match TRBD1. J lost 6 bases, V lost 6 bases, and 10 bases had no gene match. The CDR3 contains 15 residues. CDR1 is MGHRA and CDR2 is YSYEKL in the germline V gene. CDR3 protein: CASSPGGAMGQPQHF. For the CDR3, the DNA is TGCGCCAGCAGTCCAGGGGGCGCGATGGGTCAGCCCCAGCATTTT.

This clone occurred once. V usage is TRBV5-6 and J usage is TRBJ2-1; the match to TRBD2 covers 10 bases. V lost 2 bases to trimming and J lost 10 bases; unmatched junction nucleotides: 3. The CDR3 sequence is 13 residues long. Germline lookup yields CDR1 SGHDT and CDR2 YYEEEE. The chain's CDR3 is CASSLRAGGEQFF. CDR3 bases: TGTGCCAGCAGCTTAAGAGCGGGAGGGGAGCAGTTCTTC.